Below, 9 T cell receptor beta chains from the same sample are listed, as sequenced in a study of T-cell reconstitution after alpha-beta-depleted transplantation in children. The library targeted TCRbeta and was prepared with unique molecular identifiers. TCRdb independently ran MiXCR on the PCR reads; one entry per CDR3 protein. There are approximately 400,000 distinct CDR3 sequences in the sample; approximately 11% occur only once, and 4.5% to 7% lies in the top ten. Sample: PBMCs from the stem cell graft donor, taken from the stem cell graft. The receptors stem from a human donor who donated a stem cell graft to a child with acute myeloid leukemia.

This clonotype was seen a handful of times. The chain couples TRBV11-2 to TRBJ2-1; 7 nucleotides align to TRBD2. This CDR3 is built from 12 residues. Looked up from germline, CDR1 is SGHAT and CDR2 is FQNNGV. V lost 3 bases, J lost 15 bases, and 8 bases stayed unmatched. The CDR3 region is CASSLGGGVRFF. CDR3 in DNA: TGTGCCAGCAGCTTGGGGGGGGGAGTGCGGTTCTTC.

The gene calls are TRBV21-1 and TRBJ2-7; the listed D gene, TRBD1, was not tested against the DNA. TRBV21-1 is flagged as a pseudogene. This CDR3 region has 14 residues. CDR3 nucleotide sequence: TGTGCCAGCAGCAAACGTGTCCAATCCTACGAGCAGTACGTC. This gives the protein CASSKRVQSYEQYV.

In its sample, this clonotype was seen many times. The chain recombines TRBV6-5 with TRBJ2-3; TRBD2 aligns across 10 bases. The V and J ends lost 0 bases and 2 bases, in that order; junction bases with no gene match: 5. CDR3 length: 17 residues. Per germline, CDR1 MNHEY and CDR2 SVGAGI. The CDR3: CASSYSVLAGATDTQYF. The CDR3 DNA sequence: TGTGCCAGCAGTTACTCGGTGCTAGCGGGGGCCACAGATACGCAGTATTTT.

This clonotype occurred a few times. The gene calls are TRBV3-1 and TRBJ2-5; D is unresolved. The germline V gene encodes CDR1 LGHDT and CDR2 YNNKEL (reference sequence). There are 13 residues in the CDR3. V was clipped by 5 bases and J by 7 bases, with 14 bases between them. The DNA for the CDR3 is TGTGCCAGCAGCTTGGGCCACTCGGGGACCCAGTACTTC. This translates into CASSLGHSGTQYF.

This rearrangement joins TRBV5-1 to TRBJ2-3, with a tentative D call TRBD2 (6 bases). This CDR3 has 15 residues. Trimming cost V 1 base and J 2 bases, with 11 bases left between them. The germline CDR1 and CDR2 sequences are SGHRS and YFSETQ. CDR3 amino acids: CASSLRRGPTDTQYF. Here the CDR3 DNA reads TGCGCCAGCAGCTTGAGGCGGGGACCCACAGATACGCAGTATTTT.

The chain is built from TRBV20-1 and TRBJ2-7; D might be TRBD2 (6 bases). Germline V gene lookup returns CDR1 DFQATT and CDR2 SNEGSKA (reference sequence). V dropped 6 bases and J dropped 3 bases, with 21 bases sitting between them. This CDR3 contains 15 residues. CDR3 sequence reads: CSAPRAGGSGYEQYF. CDR3 sequence (DNA): TGCAGTGCCCCGCGGGCCGGGGGATCTGGCTACGAGCAGTACTTC.

V is TRBV4-1 and J is TRBJ1-3; D gene unclear. The length of the CDR3 is 18 residues. Germline CDR1 is MGHRA and CDR2 is YSYEKL. V was trimmed by 4 bases and J by 0 bases, leaving 19 bases between them. CDR3 region: CASSPTTAGPSSGNTIYF. The DNA for the CDR3 is TGCGCCAGCAGCCCGACAACTGCGGGTCCTAGCTCTGGAAACACCATATATTTT.

This clonotype was found a few times. This rearrangement joins TRBV20-1 to TRBJ1-1; a weak D match, TRBD1 (5 bases). Between the trimmed V and J ends, which lost 6 bases and 4 bases, there was a span of 18 bases. The germline V gene encodes CDR1 DFQATT and CDR2 SNEGSKA (reference sequence). This CDR3 region has 14 residues. CDR3 sequence: CSAQKGSQVTEAFF. The CDR3, as DNA: TGCAGTGCCCAGAAGGGGTCTCAGGTCACTGAAGCTTTCTTT.

The genes are TRBV7-2 and TRBJ1-1; D perhaps matches TRBD1 (5 bases). Trimming took off 8 bases at V and 3 bases at J, with 19 bases between the two ends. Germline CDR1 SGHTA, CDR2 FQGNSA. The CDR3 is made up of 15 amino acids. The DNA of the CDR3 is TGTGCCAGCTGGGGGGGAGGGGTAGGGGACACTGAAGCTTTCTTT. Its protein product is CASWGGGVGDTEAFF.